The 26 T cell receptor beta chains below all came from one sample that was sequenced in a study of neurological immune-mediated disorders. Time point given: longitudinal time-point 1 (baseline). Using its own MiXCR run on the 5' RACE reads, TCRdb lists one record per CDR3 protein. The table shows approximately 36,000 distinct CDR3 sequences, with roughly 3.2% occurring only once. Sample: PBMCs. These receptors were obtained from a woman aged 55-69 years with multiple sclerosis.

This clonotype was counted at least ten times. The chain recombines TRBV6-2 or TRBV6-3 with TRBJ2-2; D may be TRBD2 (6 bases). V gave up 0 bases and J gave up 8 bases, with 10 bases separating them. Per the germline V gene, CDR1 is MNHEY and CDR2 is SVGEGT. The CDR3 totals 14 residues. In DNA form, the CDR3 reads TGTGCCAGCAGTTACTCCCCTCTAGCGGGGGAGCTGTTTTTT. Encoded protein: CASSYSPLAGELFF.

This clonotype was picked up many times. This chain links TRBV3-1 with TRBJ2-3; D gene uncertain. CDR3 size: 15 residues. With 2 bases removed from V and 1 base from J, the gap between germline ends came to 10 bases. Germline V lookup: CDR1 LGHDT, CDR2 YNNKEL (reference sequence). The CDR3 protein is CASSQLKWGTDTQYF. The CDR3 bases are TGTGCCAGCAGCCAACTTAAATGGGGCACAGATACGCAGTATTTT.

This clonotype was seen repeatedly, ten times or more. This sequence may be a read error, since a much larger clone differs from it by one base. The chain uses TRBV5-1 and TRBJ2-2; D may be TRBD1 (6 bases). Germline V gene lookup returns CDR1 SGHRS and CDR2 YFSETQ. This CDR3 has 15 residues. Trimming removed 4 bases from V and 4 bases from J, with 14 bases in between. CDR3 in amino acids: CASSEGGKITGELFF. The CDR3 DNA is TGCGCCAGCAGCGAAGGGGGAAAAATCACCGGGGAGCTGTTTTTT.

The CDR3 DNA reads as TGCAGTGCCGGAAAAGAGGGGTCAGGAAACACCATATATTTT. This translates into CSAGKEGSGNTIYF. The V and J genes are TRBV20-1 and TRBJ1-3; D is perhaps TRBD1 (5 bases). Trimming removed 6 bases from V and 4 bases from J, with 16 bases in between. Germline V gene lookup returns CDR1 DFQATT and CDR2 SNEGSKA (reference sequence). This CDR3 is built from 14 residues.

This clonotype was counted at least ten times. The gene calls are TRBV12-3 or TRBV12-4 and TRBJ1-5, with TRBD1 as a possible D gene (6 bases). The CDR3 has 15 amino acids. With 3 bases removed from V and 3 bases from J, the gap between germline ends came to 12 bases. CDR3 in DNA: TGTGCCAGCAGTTTCGTCAGGGGTGACAATCAGCCCCAGCATTTT. Translating it yields CASSFVRGDNQPQHF.

This clonotype has at least ten counts. The rearrangement uses TRBV12-3 or TRBV12-4 and TRBJ1-2; D gene ambiguous. This CDR3 comprises 14 residues. V lost 4 bases, J lost 2 bases, and 11 bases lay in between. CDR3 loop: CASSSGWTNYGYTF. As DNA, the CDR3 is TGTGCCAGCAGTTCCGGCTGGACCAACTATGGCTACACCTTC.

This clonotype showed up many times. The chain joins TRBV7-2 to TRBJ2-4; TRBD2 might be the D (6 bases). Trimming shortened V by 5 bases and J by 4 bases, and 12 bases separated the two germline ends. Germline V gene lookup returns CDR1 SGHTA and CDR2 FQGNSA. The CDR3 covers 14 residues. The CDR3 nucleotides are TGTGCCAGCAGCGGAGGGTCTGGTAAAAACATTCAGTACTTC. Translating it yields CASSGGSGKNIQYF.

This clonotype was detected many times. The V gene is TRBV5-5, the J gene TRBJ1-2; 9 bases line up with TRBD1. The CDR3 spans 13 residues. The ends lost 4 bases at V and 8 bases at J; junction bases unmatched: 6. Germline CDR1 reads SGHKS; CDR2 reads YYEKEE (reference sequence). CDR3 in DNA: TGTGCCAGCAGCACCAGGACAGGGGACGGCTACACCTTC. Translated, it gives CASSTRTGDGYTF.

This clonotype was counted at least ten times. The genes are TRBV5-1 and TRBJ2-1, with 8 bases identical to TRBD2. CDR1 is SGHRS, CDR2 YFSETQ, per germline. The trim removed 0 bases at V and 5 bases at J, leaving 19 bases unmatched. This CDR3 is 20 amino acids long. CDR3 nucleotides: TGCGCCAGCAGCTTGGTCGCGGGGGGCGTGTCCCTCCAGATAAACAATGAGCAGTTCTTC. This codes for CASSLVAGGVSLQINNEQFF.

This clonotype was seen many times. J is TRBJ2-7 and V is TRBV5-1, with D unresolved. V lost 0 bases and J lost 3, with 7 bases in between. Germline values: CDR1 SGHRS, CDR2 YFSETQ. The CDR3 is 13 residues long. The CDR3 DNA is TGCGCCAGCAGCTTGGAGCAGCTCTACGAGCAGTACTTC. Translation gives CASSLEQLYEQYF. The whole variable domain, filled in from reference TRBV5-1 and TRBJ2-7, reads KAGVTQTPRYLIKTRGQQVTLSCSPISGHRSVSWYQQTPGQGLQFLFEYFSETQRNKGNFPGRFSGRQFSNSRSEMNVSTLELGDSALYLCASSLEQLYEQYFGPGTRLTVT.

The table lists this clonotype with many counts. The CDR3 sequence: CASSWDRGFTGELFF. The DNA for the CDR3 is TGTGCCAGCAGTTGGGACAGGGGATTCACCGGGGAGCTGTTTTTT. The chain is built from TRBV12-3 or TRBV12-4 and TRBJ2-2; 10 bases are shared with TRBD1. With V trimmed by 4 bases and J by 4 bases, 3 bases remained unmatched. This CDR3 has 15 residues.

Ten or more counts support this clonotype. The gene calls are TRBV9 and TRBJ1-1, with 7 bases lining up with TRBD1. With 3 bases clipped from V and 2 bases from J, the junction kept 7 bases outside the gene matches. Germline V gives CDR1 SGDLS, CDR2 YYNGEE. This CDR3 has 15 residues. CDR3 loop: CASSAPGQPNTEAFF. The CDR3, as DNA: TGTGCCAGCAGCGCCCCGGGACAGCCAAACACTGAAGCTTTCTTT.

This clonotype was picked up many times. The CDR3 DNA reads TGTGCCAGCAGCTTATCGGCTGGGAATGAGCAGTTCTTC. Translated: CASSLSAGNEQFF. The chain has TRBV7-8 and TRBJ2-1, with D hard to call. Germline CDR1 is SGHVS and CDR2 is FQNEAQ. The CDR3 spans 13 residues. Between the trimmed V and J ends, which lost 2 bases and 7 bases, there was a span of 9 bases.

This clonotype showed up many times. The chain couples TRBV18 to TRBJ1-5; TRBD1 aligns across 7 bases. Germline CDR1 and CDR2: KGHSH and LQKENI. The CDR3 totals 15 residues. Trimming removed 3 bases from V and 1 base from J; junction bases left unmatched: 3. CDR3 amino acids: CASSPLGQSNQPQHF. The CDR3 bases are TGTGCCAGCTCACCTCTGGGACAGAGCAATCAGCCCCAGCATTTT.

By share, this clonotype counts as medium-sized. The V gene is TRBV6-5, the J gene TRBJ2-7; 8 bases line up with TRBD1. Germline CDR1 MNHEY, CDR2 SVGAGI. V lost 6 bases, J lost 2 bases, and 6 bases stayed unmatched. There are 14 residues in the CDR3. For the CDR3, the DNA is TGTGCCAGCAGCCCGGGACAGGCAGCCTACGAGCAGTACTTC. This encodes CASSPGQAAYEQYF.

The sample holds many counts of this clonotype. This sequence joins TRBV28 and TRBJ2-5; 7 bases map to TRBD1. The J segment lost 1 base and the V segment lost 4 bases, leaving 3 bases of the junction unmatched. Germline-derived CDR1 and CDR2 are MDHEN and SYDVKM. The CDR3 sequence is 14 residues long. The CDR3 loop is CASSSGGAQETQYF. The CDR3 DNA is TGTGCCAGCAGTTCAGGGGGTGCCCAAGAGACCCAGTACTTC.

This clonotype was picked up many times. The chain carries TRBV6-5 and TRBJ2-1; TRBD1 matches at 8 bases. Trimming took 5 bases from V and 2 from J; bases not matched to a gene: 5. Germline lookup yields CDR1 MNHEY and CDR2 SVGAGI. The CDR3 covers 15 residues. DNA for the CDR3: TGTGCCAGCAGTCGGACAGGGAACCCCTACAATGAGCAGTTCTTC. Its protein product is CASSRTGNPYNEQFF.

This clonotype was picked up many times. The genes are TRBV5-6 and TRBJ2-7; tentative D call: TRBD2 (5 bases). The CDR3 spans 15 residues. The ends were cut back, 0 bases at V and 0 bases at J, with 10 bases in the middle. The V gene's germline CDR1 is SGHDT and CDR2 YYEEEE. CDR3 sequence: CASSLVGESSYEQYF. The CDR3 DNA follows: TGTGCCAGCAGCTTGGTTGGGGAGAGCTCCTACGAGCAGTACTTC.

Many counts were recorded for this clonotype. The chain joins TRBV10-3 to TRBJ2-2; a possible D gene is TRBD1 (6 bases). Germline V lookup: CDR1 ENHRY, CDR2 SYGVKD. V lost 5 bases and J lost 4, with 11 bases in between. The CDR3 extends over 14 amino acids. The DNA of the CDR3 is TGTGCCATCAGTCCTCGGGACACCACCGGGGAGCTGTTTTTT. It encodes CAISPRDTTGELFF.

This clonotype showed up many times. The chain has TRBV20-1 and TRBJ1-2, with TRBD1 identical over 8 bases. V dropped 1 base and J dropped 4; count of bases not matched to a gene: 5. The CDR3 length is 14 residues. Per the germline V gene, CDR1 is DFQATT and CDR2 is SNEGSKA (reference sequence). The CDR3 loop is CSARVQGASYGYTF. The CDR3 nucleotides are TGCAGTGCTAGAGTCCAGGGGGCGTCCTATGGCTACACCTTC.

This clonotype has a count of ten or more. The chain is built from TRBV28 and TRBJ2-3; 9 bases agree with TRBD1. Germline CDR1 MDHEN, CDR2 SYDVKM. Germline trimming cut 3 bases from V and 2 bases from J; bases unmatched to any gene: 9. This CDR3 spans 17 amino acids. The CDR3 sequence is CASSFLGQGSHTDTQYF. The CDR3 bases are TGTGCCAGCAGTTTCTTGGGACAGGGATCTCACACAGATACGCAGTATTTT.

This clonotype was detected many times. The chain carries TRBV6-6 and TRBJ1-1, with D unclear. V was shortened by 0 bases and J by 4 bases, with 12 bases between the two germline ends. Germline V gives CDR1 MNHNY, CDR2 SVGAGI (reference sequence). The CDR3 runs to 15 residues. The CDR3 DNA is TGTGCCAGCAGTTACTCTGGGCAGGCCGGCACTGAAGCTTTCTTT. Translation gives CASSYSGQAGTEAFF.

In its sample, this clonotype ranks as medium-sized. The chain has TRBV15 and TRBJ1-4, with D uncertain. The CDR3 consists of 15 residues. V was shortened by 2 bases and J by 8 bases, with 15 bases between the two germline ends. Germline assignment: CDR1 LNHNV and CDR2 YYDKDF (reference sequence). The CDR3 sequence: CATSRPGSLAEKLFF. The CDR3 DNA reads as TGTGCCACCAGCAGACCCGGGTCCCTAGCCGAAAAACTGTTTTTT.

The sample holds many counts of this clonotype. The chain carries TRBV20-1 and TRBJ2-7; the match to TRBD1 covers 9 bases. Germline V gene data show CDR1 as DFQATT and CDR2 as SNEGSKA (reference sequence). V lost 4 bases, J lost 0 bases, and 4 bases stayed unmatched. The CDR3 loop spans 14 amino acids. The CDR3 protein is CSAKGTGISYEQYF. The DNA for the CDR3 is TGCAGTGCTAAAGGGACAGGGATCTCCTACGAGCAGTACTTC.

This clonotype is medium-sized within its sample. The chain uses TRBV10-3 and TRBJ2-1, with D uncertain. V gave up 0 bases and J gave up 0 bases, with 12 bases separating them. Looked up from germline, CDR1 is ENHRY and CDR2 is SYGVKD. There are 17 residues in the CDR3. CDR3 in DNA: TGTGCCATCAGTGAGTCGACTTCTACGTTCTCCTACAATGAGCAGTTCTTC. Its translation is CAISESTSTFSYNEQFF.

This clonotype has at least ten counts. The chain carries TRBV5-1 and TRBJ2-2; no firm D call. The germline V gene has CDR1 SGHRS and CDR2 YFSETQ. V lost 0 bases to trimming and J lost 1 base, with 7 bases between them. The CDR3 has 15 residues. CDR3 in amino acids: CASSLALGNTGELFF. The CDR3 coding sequence is TGCGCCAGCAGCTTGGCCCTCGGGAACACCGGGGAGCTGTTTTTT.